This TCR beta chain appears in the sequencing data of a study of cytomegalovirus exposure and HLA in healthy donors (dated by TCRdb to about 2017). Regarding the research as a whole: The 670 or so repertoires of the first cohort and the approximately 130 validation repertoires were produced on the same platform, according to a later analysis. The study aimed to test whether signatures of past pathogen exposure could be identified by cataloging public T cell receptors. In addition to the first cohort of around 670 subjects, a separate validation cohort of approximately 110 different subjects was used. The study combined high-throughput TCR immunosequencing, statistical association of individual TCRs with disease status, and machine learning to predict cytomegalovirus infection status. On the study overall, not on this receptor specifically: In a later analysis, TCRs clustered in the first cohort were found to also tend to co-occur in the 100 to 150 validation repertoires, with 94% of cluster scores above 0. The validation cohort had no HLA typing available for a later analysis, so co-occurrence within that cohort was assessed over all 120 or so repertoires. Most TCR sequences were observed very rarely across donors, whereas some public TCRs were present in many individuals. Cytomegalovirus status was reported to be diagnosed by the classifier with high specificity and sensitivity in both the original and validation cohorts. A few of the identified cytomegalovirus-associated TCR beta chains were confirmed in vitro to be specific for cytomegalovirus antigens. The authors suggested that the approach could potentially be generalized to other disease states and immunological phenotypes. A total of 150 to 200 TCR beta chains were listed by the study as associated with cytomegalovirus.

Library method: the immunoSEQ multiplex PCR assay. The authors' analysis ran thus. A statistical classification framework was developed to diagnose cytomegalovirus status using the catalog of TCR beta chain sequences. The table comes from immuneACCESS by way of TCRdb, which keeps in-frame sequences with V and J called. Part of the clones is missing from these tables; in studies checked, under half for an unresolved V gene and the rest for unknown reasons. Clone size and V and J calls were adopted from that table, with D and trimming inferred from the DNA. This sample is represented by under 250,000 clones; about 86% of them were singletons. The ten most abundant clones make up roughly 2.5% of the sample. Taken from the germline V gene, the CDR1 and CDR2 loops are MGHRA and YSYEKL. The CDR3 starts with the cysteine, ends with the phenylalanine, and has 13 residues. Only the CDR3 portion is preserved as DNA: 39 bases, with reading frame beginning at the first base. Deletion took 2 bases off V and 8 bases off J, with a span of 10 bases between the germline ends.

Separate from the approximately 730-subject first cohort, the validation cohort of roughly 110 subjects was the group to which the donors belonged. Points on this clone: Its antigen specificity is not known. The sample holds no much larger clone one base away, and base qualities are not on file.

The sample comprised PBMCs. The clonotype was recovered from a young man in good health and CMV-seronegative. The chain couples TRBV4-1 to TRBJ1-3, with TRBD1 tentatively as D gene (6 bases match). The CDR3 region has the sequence CASSQQGWDTIYF. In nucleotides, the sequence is TGCGCCAGCAGCCAACAGGGGTGGGACACCATATATTTT.